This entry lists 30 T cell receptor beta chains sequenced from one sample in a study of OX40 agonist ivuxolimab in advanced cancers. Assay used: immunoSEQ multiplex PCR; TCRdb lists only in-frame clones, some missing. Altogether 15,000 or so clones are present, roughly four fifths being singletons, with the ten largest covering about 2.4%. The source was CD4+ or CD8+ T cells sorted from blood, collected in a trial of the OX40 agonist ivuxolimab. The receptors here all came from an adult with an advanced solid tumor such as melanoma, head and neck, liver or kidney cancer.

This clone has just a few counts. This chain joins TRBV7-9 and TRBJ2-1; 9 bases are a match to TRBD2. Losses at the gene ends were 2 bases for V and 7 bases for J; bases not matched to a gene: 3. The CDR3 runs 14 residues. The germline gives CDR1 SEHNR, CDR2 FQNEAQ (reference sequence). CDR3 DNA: TGTGCCAGCAGCTTAAGACTAGCGGAGAATGAGCAGTTCTTC. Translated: CASSLRLAENEQFF.

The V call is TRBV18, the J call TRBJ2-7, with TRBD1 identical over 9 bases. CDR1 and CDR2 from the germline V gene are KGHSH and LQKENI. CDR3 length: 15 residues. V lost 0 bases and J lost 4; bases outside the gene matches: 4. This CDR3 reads CASSPPGTGRYEQYF. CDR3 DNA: TGTGCCAGCTCACCACCCGGGACAGGGAGGTACGAGCAGTACTTC.

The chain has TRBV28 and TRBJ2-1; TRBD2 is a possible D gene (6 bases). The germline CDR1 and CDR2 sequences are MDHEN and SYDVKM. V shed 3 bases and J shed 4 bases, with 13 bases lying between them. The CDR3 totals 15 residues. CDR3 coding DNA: TGTGCCAGCAGTTTTCCGGGACTTACATACAATGAGCAGTTCTTC. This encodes CASSFPGLTYNEQFF.

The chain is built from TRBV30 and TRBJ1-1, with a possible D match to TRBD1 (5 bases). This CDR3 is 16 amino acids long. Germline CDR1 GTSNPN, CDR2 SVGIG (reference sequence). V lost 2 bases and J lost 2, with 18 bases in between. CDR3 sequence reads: CAWSRKGDSSNTEAFF. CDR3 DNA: TGTGCCTGGAGTAGAAAGGGAGACAGCTCAAACACTGAAGCTTTCTTT.

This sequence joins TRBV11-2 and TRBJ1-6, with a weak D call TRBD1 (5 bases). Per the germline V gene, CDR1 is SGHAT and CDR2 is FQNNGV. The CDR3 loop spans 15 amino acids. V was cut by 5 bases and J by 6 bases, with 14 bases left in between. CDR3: CASSPGQFRNSPLHF. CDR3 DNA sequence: TGTGCCAGCAGCCCGGGGCAATTTCGTAATTCACCCCTCCACTTT.

Here the CDR3 DNA reads TGCAGTGCTAGGGGTCCAAGCGAGCAGTACTTC. Its translation is CSARGPSEQYF. The chain has TRBV20-1 and TRBJ2-5, with D hard to call. The J call is uncertain, as TRBJ2-7 better fits the DNA end. The CDR3 runs 11 residues. Germline V lookup: CDR1 DFQATT, CDR2 SNEGSKA (reference sequence).

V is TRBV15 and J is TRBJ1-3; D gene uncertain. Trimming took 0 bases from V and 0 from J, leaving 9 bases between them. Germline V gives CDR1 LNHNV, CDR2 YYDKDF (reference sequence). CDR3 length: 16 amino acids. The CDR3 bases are TGTGCCACCAGCAGAGATCCTAGTTTCTCTGGAAACACCATATATTTT. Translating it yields CATSRDPSFSGNTIYF.

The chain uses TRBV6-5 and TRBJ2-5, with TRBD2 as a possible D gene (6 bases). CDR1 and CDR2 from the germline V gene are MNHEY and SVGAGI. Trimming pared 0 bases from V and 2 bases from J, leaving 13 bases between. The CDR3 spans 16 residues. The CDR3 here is CASSYSISGVQETQYF. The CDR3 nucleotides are TGTGCCAGCAGTTACTCGATTAGCGGAGTGCAAGAGACCCAGTACTTC.

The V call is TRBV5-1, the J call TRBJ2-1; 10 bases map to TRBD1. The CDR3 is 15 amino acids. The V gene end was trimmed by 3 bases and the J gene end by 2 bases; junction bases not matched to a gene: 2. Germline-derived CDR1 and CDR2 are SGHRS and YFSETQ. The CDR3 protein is CASSSGQGAYNEQFF. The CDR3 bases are TGCGCCAGCAGCTCCGGACAGGGGGCCTACAATGAGCAGTTCTTC.

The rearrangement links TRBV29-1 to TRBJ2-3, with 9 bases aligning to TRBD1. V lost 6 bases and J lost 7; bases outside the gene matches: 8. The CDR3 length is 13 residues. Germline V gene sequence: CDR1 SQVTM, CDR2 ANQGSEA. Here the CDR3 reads CSVIDRGENTQYF. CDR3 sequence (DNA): TGCAGCGTCATAGACAGGGGGGAAAATACGCAGTATTTT.

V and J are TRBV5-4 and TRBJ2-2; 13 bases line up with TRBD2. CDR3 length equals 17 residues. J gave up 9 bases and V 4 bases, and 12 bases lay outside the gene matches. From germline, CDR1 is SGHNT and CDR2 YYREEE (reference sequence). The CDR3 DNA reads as TGTGCCAGCAGCCATGGGACTAGCGGGACTCGGGGCAGGGAGCTGTTTTTT. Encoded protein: CASSHGTSGTRGRELFF.

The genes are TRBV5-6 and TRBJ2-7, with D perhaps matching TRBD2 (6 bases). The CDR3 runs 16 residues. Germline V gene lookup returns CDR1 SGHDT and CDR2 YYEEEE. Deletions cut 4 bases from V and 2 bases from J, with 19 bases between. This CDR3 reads CASSDRESGRTYEQYF. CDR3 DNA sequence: TGTGCCAGCAGCGATCGAGAGTCAGGGAGGACCTACGAGCAGTACTTC.

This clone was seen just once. The DNA for the CDR3 is TGTGCCAGCAGGTCTTTGATGGGGCCCCAGCATTTT. Its protein product is CASRSLMGPQHF. The V gene is TRBV28, the J gene TRBJ1-5; D not resolved. Germline V lookup: CDR1 MDHEN, CDR2 SYDVKM. Trimming took off 6 bases at V and 9 bases at J, with 12 bases between the two ends. The CDR3 totals 12 residues.

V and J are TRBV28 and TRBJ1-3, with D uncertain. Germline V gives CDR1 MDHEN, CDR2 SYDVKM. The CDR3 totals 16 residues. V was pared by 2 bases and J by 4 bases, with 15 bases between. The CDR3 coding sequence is TGTGCCAGCAGTTTACTGGACCTTCACAGAGGAAACACCATATATTTT. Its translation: CASSLLDLHRGNTIYF.

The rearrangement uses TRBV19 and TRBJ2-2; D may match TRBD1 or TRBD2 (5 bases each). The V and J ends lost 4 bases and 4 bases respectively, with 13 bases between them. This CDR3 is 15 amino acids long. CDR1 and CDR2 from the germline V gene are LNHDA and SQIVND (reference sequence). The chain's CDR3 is CASSTRGEITGELFF. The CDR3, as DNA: TGTGCCAGTAGTACTCGAGGGGAAATCACCGGGGAGCTGTTTTTT.

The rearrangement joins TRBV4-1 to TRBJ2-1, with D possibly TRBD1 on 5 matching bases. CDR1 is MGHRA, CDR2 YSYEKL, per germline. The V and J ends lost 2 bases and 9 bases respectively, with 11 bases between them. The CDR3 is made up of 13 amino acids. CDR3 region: CASSQQGVAEQFF. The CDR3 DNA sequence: TGCGCCAGCAGCCAACAAGGGGTGGCTGAGCAGTTCTTC.

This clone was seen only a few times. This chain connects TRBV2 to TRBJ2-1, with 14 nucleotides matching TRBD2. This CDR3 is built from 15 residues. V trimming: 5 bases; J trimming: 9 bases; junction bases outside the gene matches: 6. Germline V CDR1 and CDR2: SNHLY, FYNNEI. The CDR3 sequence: CASSFPGLAGAEQFF. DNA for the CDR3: TGTGCCAGCAGTTTCCCGGGACTAGCGGGAGCTGAGCAGTTCTTC.

CDR3 amino acids: CASTSTNYGYTF. CDR3 nucleotide sequence: TGTGCCAGTACTTCAACTAACTATGGCTACACCTTC. The chain recombines TRBV19 with TRBJ1-2; D is unresolved. Between the trimmed V and J ends, which lost 7 bases and 0 bases, there was a span of 6 bases. The CDR3 contains 12 residues. The germline gives CDR1 LNHDA, CDR2 SQIVND (reference sequence). Supplemented by reference TRBV19 and TRBJ1-2, the full variable domain reads DGGITQSPKYLFRKEGQNVTLSCEQNLNHDAMYWYRQDPGQGLRLIYYSQIVNDFQKGDIAEGYSVSREKKESFPLTVTSAQKNPTAFYLCASTSTNYGYTFGSGTRLTVV.

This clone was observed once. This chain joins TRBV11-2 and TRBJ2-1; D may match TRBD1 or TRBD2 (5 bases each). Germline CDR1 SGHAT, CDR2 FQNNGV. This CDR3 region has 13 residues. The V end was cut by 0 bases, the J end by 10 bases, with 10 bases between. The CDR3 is CASSLDRWGEQFF. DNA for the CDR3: TGTGCCAGCAGCTTAGATCGGTGGGGGGAGCAGTTCTTC.

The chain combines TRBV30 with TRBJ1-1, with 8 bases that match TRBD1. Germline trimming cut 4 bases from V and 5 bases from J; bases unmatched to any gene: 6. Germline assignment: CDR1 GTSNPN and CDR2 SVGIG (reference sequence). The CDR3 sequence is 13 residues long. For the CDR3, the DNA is TGTGCCTGGACCTCAGGGGGCTTTACTGAAGCTTTCTTT. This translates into CAWTSGGFTEAFF.

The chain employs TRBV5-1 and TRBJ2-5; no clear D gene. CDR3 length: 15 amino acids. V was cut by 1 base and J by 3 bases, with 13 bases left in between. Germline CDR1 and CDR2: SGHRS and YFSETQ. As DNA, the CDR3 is TGCGCCAGCAGCTTGTCTCACCCTGTGGAAGAGACCCAGTACTTC. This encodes CASSLSHPVEETQYF.

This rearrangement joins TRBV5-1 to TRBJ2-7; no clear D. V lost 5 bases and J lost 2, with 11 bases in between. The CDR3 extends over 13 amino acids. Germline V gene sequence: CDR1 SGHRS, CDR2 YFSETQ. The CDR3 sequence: CASRAPDTYEQYF. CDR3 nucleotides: TGCGCCAGCAGGGCCCCGGATACCTACGAGCAGTACTTC.

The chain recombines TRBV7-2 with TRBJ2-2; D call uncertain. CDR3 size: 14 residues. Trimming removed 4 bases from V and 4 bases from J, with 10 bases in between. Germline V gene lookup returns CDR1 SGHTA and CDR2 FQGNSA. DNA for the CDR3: TGTGCCAGCAGCTCTAGACAAGCCACCGGGGAGCTGTTTTTT. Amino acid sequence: CASSSRQATGELFF.

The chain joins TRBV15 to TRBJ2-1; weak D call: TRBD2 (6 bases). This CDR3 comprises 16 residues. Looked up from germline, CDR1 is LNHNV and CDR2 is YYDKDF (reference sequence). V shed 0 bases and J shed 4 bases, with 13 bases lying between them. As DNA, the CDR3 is TGTGCCACCAGCAGAGATAGGGCTAGCGCGTACAATGAGCAGTTCTTC. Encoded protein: CATSRDRASAYNEQFF. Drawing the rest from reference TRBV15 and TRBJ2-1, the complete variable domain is DAMVIQNPRYQVTQFGKPVTLSCSQTLNHNVMYWYQQKSSQAPKLLFHYYDKDFNNEADTPDNFQSRRPNTSFCFLDIRSPGLGDTAMYLCATSRDRASAYNEQFFGPGTRLTVL.

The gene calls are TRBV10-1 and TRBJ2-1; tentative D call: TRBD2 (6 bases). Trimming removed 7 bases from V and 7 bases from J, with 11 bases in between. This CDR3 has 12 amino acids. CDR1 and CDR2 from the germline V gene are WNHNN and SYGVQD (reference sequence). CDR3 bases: TGCGCCAGCACTGGGAGCGGGAATGAGCAGTTCTTC. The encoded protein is CASTGSGNEQFF.

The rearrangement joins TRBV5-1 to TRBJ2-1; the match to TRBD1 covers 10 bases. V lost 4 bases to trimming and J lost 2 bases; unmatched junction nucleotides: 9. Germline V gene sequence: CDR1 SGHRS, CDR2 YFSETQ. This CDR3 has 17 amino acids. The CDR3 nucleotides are TGCGCCAGCAGCGGGTCAAACGGACAGGGGGCCTACAATGAGCAGTTCTTC. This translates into CASSGSNGQGAYNEQFF.

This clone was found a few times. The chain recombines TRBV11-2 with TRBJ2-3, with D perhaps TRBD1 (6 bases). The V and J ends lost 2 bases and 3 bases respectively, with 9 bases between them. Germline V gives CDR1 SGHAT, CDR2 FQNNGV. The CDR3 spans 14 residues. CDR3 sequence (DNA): TGTGCCAGCAGCTTATGGCAGGGGACAGATACGCAGTATTTT. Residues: CASSLWQGTDTQYF.

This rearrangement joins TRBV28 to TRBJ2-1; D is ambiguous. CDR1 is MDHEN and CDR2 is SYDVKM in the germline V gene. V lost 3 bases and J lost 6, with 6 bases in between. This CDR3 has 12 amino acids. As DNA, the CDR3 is TGTGCCAGCAGTTTGAGGAGCAATGAGCAGTTCTTC. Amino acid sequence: CASSLRSNEQFF.

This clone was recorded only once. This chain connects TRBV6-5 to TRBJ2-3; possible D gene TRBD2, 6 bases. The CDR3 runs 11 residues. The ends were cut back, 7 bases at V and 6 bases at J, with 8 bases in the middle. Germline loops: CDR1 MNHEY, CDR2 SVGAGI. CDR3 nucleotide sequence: TGTGCCAGCACTCGGGGGGATACGCAGTATTTT. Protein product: CASTRGDTQYF.

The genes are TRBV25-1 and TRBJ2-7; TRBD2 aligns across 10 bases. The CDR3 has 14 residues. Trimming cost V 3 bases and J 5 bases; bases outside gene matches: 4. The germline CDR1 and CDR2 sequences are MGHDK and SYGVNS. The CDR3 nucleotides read TGTGCCAGCAGTGAGCCCGGGACTAGCGACGAGCAGTACTTC. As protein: CASSEPGTSDEQYF.